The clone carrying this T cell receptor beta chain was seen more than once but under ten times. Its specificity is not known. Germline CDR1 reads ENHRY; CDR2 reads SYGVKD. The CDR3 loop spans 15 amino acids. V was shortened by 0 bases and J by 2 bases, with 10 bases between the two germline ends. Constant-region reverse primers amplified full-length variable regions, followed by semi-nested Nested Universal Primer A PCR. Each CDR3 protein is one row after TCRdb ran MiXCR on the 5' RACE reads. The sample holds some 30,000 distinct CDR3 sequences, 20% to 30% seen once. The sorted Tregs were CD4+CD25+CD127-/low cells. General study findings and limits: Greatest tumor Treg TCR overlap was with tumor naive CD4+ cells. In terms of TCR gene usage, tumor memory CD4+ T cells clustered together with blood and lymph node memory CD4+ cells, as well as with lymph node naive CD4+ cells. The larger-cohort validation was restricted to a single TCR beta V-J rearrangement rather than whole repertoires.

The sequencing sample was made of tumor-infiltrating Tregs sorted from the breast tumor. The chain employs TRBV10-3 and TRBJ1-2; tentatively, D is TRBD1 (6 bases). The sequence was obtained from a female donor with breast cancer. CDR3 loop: CAISESRGVNYGYTF. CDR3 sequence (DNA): TGTGCCATCAGTGAGTCGAGGGGGGTGAACTATGGCTACACCTTC.